This TCR beta chain was found in a study of regulatory T cells. Study results and limitations: In patients, unique TRB V-J pairs were restricted and V/J usage skewed, especially in Tregs. Control CD8+ cells showed a nonsignificant trend toward higher Shannon entropy than patient CD8+ cells.

The germline CDR1 and CDR2 sequences are SEHNR and FQNEAQ (reference sequence). With 4 bases removed from V and 0 bases from J, the gap between germline ends came to 9 bases. The CDR3 runs 15 residues. All CD3G-deficient patients showed autoimmunity, more severe in two. Patients aged 2 to 39 years had fewer naive T cells. Amplification used 52 TRBV primers and 13 TRBJ primers. Profiling relied on immunoSEQ multiplex PCR, and the TCRdb table lists in-frame clones only, not all of them. The repertoire holds about 17,000 clones, with roughly 90% as singletons. Turning to this clone: Its specificity is not known.

The genes are TRBV7-9 and TRBJ1-4; D is uncertain. Sequencing input: CD8+ T cells sorted from blood. This TCR was sampled from a person aged 18 to 30 with CD3G deficiency. CDR3 DNA: TGTGCCAGCAGCTCTAGCGACGCAACTAATGAAAAACTGTTTTTT. This sequence encodes CASSSSDATNEKLFF.